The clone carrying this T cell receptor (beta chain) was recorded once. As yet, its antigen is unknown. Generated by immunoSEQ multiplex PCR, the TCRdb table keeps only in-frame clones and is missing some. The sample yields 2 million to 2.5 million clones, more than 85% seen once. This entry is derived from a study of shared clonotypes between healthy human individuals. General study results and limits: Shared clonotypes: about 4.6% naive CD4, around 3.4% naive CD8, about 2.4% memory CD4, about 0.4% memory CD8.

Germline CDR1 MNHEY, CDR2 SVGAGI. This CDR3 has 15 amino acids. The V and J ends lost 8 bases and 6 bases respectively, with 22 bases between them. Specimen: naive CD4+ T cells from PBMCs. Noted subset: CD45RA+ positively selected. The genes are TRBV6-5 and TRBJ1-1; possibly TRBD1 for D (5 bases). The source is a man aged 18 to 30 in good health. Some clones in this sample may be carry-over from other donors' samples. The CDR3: CASAHVGAGGAEAFF. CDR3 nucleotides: TGTGCCAGCGCCCACGTTGGCGCTGGGGGGGCTGAAGCTTTCTTT.